The 21 T cell receptor beta chains reported below all come from one sample, sequenced in a study of T cells in Graves' hyperthyroidism and ophthalmopathy. Amplified regions were TCR beta CDR3 sequences from RNA transcripts. HTBI primers were used for first-round RT-PCR of the TCR CDR3. MiXCR, applied by TCRdb to the multiplex PCR reads, yields one record per CDR3 protein. The sample includes some 600,000 distinct CDR3 sequences, 46% of them seen just once. Input material: peripheral blood or thyroid tissue (not recorded which). The receptors originated from a woman under 30 with Graves' hyperthyroidism.

This clonotype appeared many times. This chain links TRBV10-3 with TRBJ1-1; 7 nucleotides match TRBD1. The trim removed 3 bases at V and 4 bases at J, leaving 2 bases unmatched. The CDR3 sequence is 13 residues long. Germline CDR1 reads ENHRY; CDR2 reads SYGVKD. The CDR3 is CAISEGGPTEAFF. CDR3 bases: TGTGCCATCAGTGAAGGGGGCCCCACTGAAGCTTTCTTT.

The chain couples TRBV13 to TRBJ2-7, with TRBD2 matching over 7 bases. Germline trimming cut 4 bases from V and 3 bases from J; bases unmatched to any gene: 12. CDR1 and CDR2 from the germline V gene are PRHDT and FYEKMQ (reference sequence). This CDR3 contains 16 residues. The CDR3 is CASSSSPAQRGYEQYF. The CDR3 bases are TGTGCCAGCAGCTCATCCCCCGCCCAGCGGGGCTACGAGCAGTACTTC.

On this clonotype: The junction differs from germline at one of its ends, possibly a read error. V and J are TRBV5-8 and TRBJ1-2, with 9 bases matching TRBD1. Per germline, CDR1 SGHTS and CDR2 YDEGEE. The CDR3 totals 15 residues. In DNA form, the CDR3 reads TGTGCCAGCAGTCTACCGGGACAGGGCGTCTATCGCTACACCTTC. Its translation is CASSLPGQGVYRYTF. The full variable domain, with the rest looked up from reference TRBV5-8 and TRBJ1-2, is EAGVTQSPTHLIKTRGQQATLRCSPISGHTSVYWYQQALGLGLQFLLWYDEGEERNRGNFPPRFSGRQFPNYSSELNVNALELEDSALYLCASSLPGQGVYRYTFGSGTRLTVV.

This clonotype was recorded a few times. The chain employs TRBV12-3 or TRBV12-4 and TRBJ1-3; D is uncertain. This CDR3 is 14 amino acids long. V was clipped by 3 bases and J by 1 base, with 7 bases between them. The CDR3 sequence: CASSFERSGNTIYF. The DNA of the CDR3 is TGTGCCAGCAGTTTTGAGAGATCTGGAAACACCATATATTTT.

This chain uses TRBV15 with TRBJ1-2; D is perhaps TRBD1 (6 bases). Per the germline V gene, CDR1 is LNHNV and CDR2 is YYDKDF (reference sequence). The length of the CDR3 is 13 residues. V dropped 5 bases and J dropped 4 bases, with 11 bases sitting between them. The CDR3 sequence: CATSRIQGYGYTF. The CDR3 nucleotides are TGTGCCACCAGCCGTATACAGGGCTATGGCTACACCTTC. Using reference TRBV15 and TRBJ1-2 for the parts outside the CDR3, the full variable domain is DAMVIQNPRYQVTQFGKPVTLSCSQTLNHNVMYWYQQKSSQAPKLLFHYYDKDFNNEADTPDNFQSRRPNTSFCFLDIRSPGLGDTAMYLCATSRIQGYGYTFGSGTRLTVV.

This clonotype was counted a few times. V is TRBV7-8 and J is TRBJ1-5, with 10 bases that match TRBD1. Germline CDR1 is SGHVS and CDR2 is FQNEAQ. This CDR3 has 15 residues. V was pared by 8 bases and J by 5 bases, with 9 bases of the junction left unmatched. The CDR3 DNA follows: TGTGCCAGCTCACTGACAGGGGGCATCGATCAGCCCCAGCATTTT. Translated: CASSLTGGIDQPQHF.

The V call is TRBV20-1, the J call TRBJ1-2; D uncertain. CDR1 DFQATT and CDR2 SNEGSKA come from the germline V gene (reference sequence). This CDR3 has 14 residues. Trimming removed 4 bases from V and 5 bases from J, with 17 bases in between. For the CDR3, the DNA is TGCAGTGCTATCGGCGGTAACGGGAGATATGGCTACACCTTC. Its translation: CSAIGGNGRYGYTF.

With regard to this clonotype: An end of the junction does not agree with germline; a read error may underlie this. The chain has TRBV10-2 and TRBJ2-7; TRBD2 matches at 10 bases. The CDR3 is made up of 17 amino acids. Germline V gene sequence: CDR1 WSHSY, CDR2 SAAADI. CDR3 protein: CASSPQPGTSASYEQYF. In nucleotides, the CDR3 is TGTGCCAGCTCACCACAACCCGGGACTAGCGCCTCCTACGAGCAGTACTTC.

This chain joins TRBV7-2 and TRBJ1-5; 8 bases fit TRBD1. This CDR3 has 15 residues. CDR1 and CDR2 from the germline V gene are SGHTA and FQGNSA. V trimming: 3 bases; J trimming: 3 bases; junction bases outside the gene matches: 4. The CDR3 loop is CASSFVTGDNQPQHF. In DNA, the CDR3 is TGTGCCAGCAGCTTTGTGACAGGGGACAATCAGCCCCAGCATTTT.

The chain uses TRBV7-2 and TRBJ2-7; D gene unclear. The CDR3 totals 11 residues. The V end was cut by 1 base, the J end by 6 bases, with 4 bases between. Germline CDR1 SGHTA, CDR2 FQGNSA. The CDR3 protein is CASSLVAEQYF. CDR3 DNA sequence: TGTGCCAGCAGCTTAGTAGCCGAGCAGTACTTC. Full variable domain (outside the CDR3, taken from reference TRBV7-2 and TRBJ2-7): GAGVSQSPSNKVTEKGKDVELRCDPISGHTALYWYRQSLGQGLEFLIYFQGNSAPDKSGLPSDRFSAERTGGSVSTLTIQRTQQEDSAVYLCASSLVAEQYFGPGTRLTVT.

Regarding this clonotype: In this CDR3 the conserved last residue, phenylalanine or tryptophan, is missing, so a read error is likely. The rearrangement uses TRBV2 and TRBJ1-5; no firm D call. This CDR3 has 13 residues. Germline V gene data show CDR1 as SNHLY and CDR2 as FYNNEI. V was cut by 6 bases and J by 6 bases, with 12 bases left in between. The CDR3 DNA reads as TGTGCCAGCAGCCAGGTTCCTGGTCAGCCCCAGCATTAT. Translated: CASSQVPGQPQHY.

This clonotype was seen only once. V gene TRBV19 combines with J gene TRBJ2-7; D is uncertain. This CDR3 comprises 15 residues. Trimming shortened V by 9 bases and J by 2 bases, and 20 bases separated the two germline ends. Germline CDR1 LNHDA, CDR2 SQIVND (reference sequence). In DNA form, the CDR3 reads TGTGCCAGCAGCCAAGATCAGGACCGCACCTACGAGCAGTACTTC. Amino acids: CASSQDQDRTYEQYF. Drawing the rest from reference TRBV19 and TRBJ2-7, the complete variable domain is DGGITQSPKYLFRKEGQNVTLSCEQNLNHDAMYWYRQDPGQGLRLIYYSQIVNDFQKGDIAEGYSVSREKKESFPLTVTSAQKNPTAFYLCASSQDQDRTYEQYFGPGTRLTVT.

This clonotype has at least ten counts. The chain recombines TRBV9 with TRBJ2-6; no clear D. The CDR3 runs to 14 residues. Germline V lookup: CDR1 SGDLS, CDR2 YYNGEE. V dropped 5 bases and J dropped 0 bases, with 6 bases sitting between them. The CDR3 region has the DNA TGTGCCAGCAGTCCTAACTCTGGGGCCAACGTCCTGACTTTC. This codes for CASSPNSGANVLTF.

This clonotype has a handful of counts. This chain links TRBV18 with TRBJ1-1; D gene unclear. CDR1 is KGHSH and CDR2 is LQKENI in the germline V gene. V dropped 6 bases and J dropped 1 base, with 6 bases sitting between them. This CDR3 is built from 12 residues. The CDR3, as DNA: TGTGCCAGCTCCGAGAAGAACACTGAAGCTTTCTTT. Translated: CASSEKNTEAFF. Using reference TRBV18 and TRBJ1-1 for the parts outside the CDR3, the full variable domain is NAGVMQNPRHLVRRRGQEARLRCSPMKGHSHVYWYRQLPEEGLKFMVYLQKENIIDESGMPKERFSAEFPKEGPSILRIQQVVRGDSAAYFCASSEKNTEAFFGQGTRLTVV.

This clonotype occurred many times. The chain is built from TRBV29-1 and TRBJ1-2, with 11 bases lining up with TRBD1. The CDR3 extends over 12 amino acids. V shed 7 bases, J shed 5 bases, and the junction held 3 bases outside the gene matches. Germline values: CDR1 SQVTM, CDR2 ANQGSEA. In DNA form, the CDR3 reads TGCAGCGGAGGACAGGGGGCGTATGGCTACACCTTC. It is translated as CSGGQGAYGYTF. Looking up the rest from reference TRBV29-1 and TRBJ1-2 gives the full variable domain: SAVISQKPSRDICQRGTSLTIQCQVDSQVTMMFWYRQQPGQSLTLIATANQGSEATYESGFVIDKFPISRPNLTFSTLTVSNMSPEDSSIYLCSGGQGAYGYTFGSGTRLTVV.

A few counts support this clonotype. V usage is TRBV2 and J usage is TRBJ1-3; 7 bases line up with TRBD1. The germline V gene encodes CDR1 SNHLY and CDR2 FYNNEI. There are 13 residues in the CDR3. V dropped 7 bases and J dropped 2; count of bases not matched to a gene: 2. The chain's CDR3 is CASKDRAGNTIYF. CDR3 sequence (DNA): TGTGCCAGCAAAGACAGGGCTGGAAACACCATATATTTT.

This clonotype was picked up a small number of times. Germline and junction disagree at one end, which may indicate a read error. This chain uses TRBV10-3 with TRBJ1-1; 7 bases align to TRBD1. The CDR3 contains 15 residues. Germline lookup yields CDR1 ENHRY and CDR2 SYGVKD. In DNA form, the CDR3 reads TGTGCCAGCAGTGAATGGTGGCAGGGGGACACTGAAGCTTTCTTT. Translated: CASSEWWQGDTEAFF.

The CDR3 region has the DNA TGCGCCAGCAGCTTGGAGCCAGGTTATGTCTACGAGCAGTACTTC. This translates into CASSLEPGYVYEQYF. The chain combines TRBV5-1 with TRBJ2-7; D gene uncertain. The CDR3 totals 15 residues. V was clipped by 0 bases and J by 3 bases, with 13 bases between them. Germline-derived CDR1 and CDR2 are SGHRS and YFSETQ.

This clonotype is a singleton in its sample. Since no conserved phenylalanine or tryptophan closes the CDR3, a read error is the likely cause. The chain joins TRBV7-2 to TRBJ2-2; D is ambiguous. Germline V gene lookup returns CDR1 SGHTA and CDR2 FQGNSA. The V gene lost 4 bases and the J gene lost 3 bases, with 18 bases spanning the gap. CDR3 length: 17 amino acids. CDR3 region: CASSSMRRRNHTGELFS. The CDR3 nucleotides read TGTGCCAGCAGCTCTATGCGCCGACGGAATCACACCGGGGAGCTGTTTTCT.

The chain employs TRBV20-1 and TRBJ1-1, with 8 bases aligning to TRBD1. The CDR3 contains 13 residues. V lost 7 bases, J lost 1 base, and 5 bases stayed unmatched. The V gene's germline CDR1 is DFQATT and CDR2 SNEGSKA (reference sequence). The chain's CDR3 is CSDPGGKNTEAFF. CDR3 DNA sequence: TGCAGTGATCCAGGGGGCAAGAACACTGAAGCTTTCTTT.

This chain joins TRBV10-3 and TRBJ1-5, with a tentative D call TRBD1 (6 bases). Germline CDR1 ENHRY, CDR2 SYGVKD. This CDR3 has 15 residues. With 7 bases removed from V and 5 bases from J, the gap between germline ends came to 18 bases. The CDR3 region has the DNA TGTGCCATCACCCCGGGACACCTCAGAGATCAGCCCCAGCATTTT. It encodes CAITPGHLRDQPQHF.